The 18 T cell receptor beta chains below were found in one sample sequenced in a study of T cells of healthy individuals. TCRdb analysed the 5' RACE reads with MiXCR anew, one entry per CDR3 protein. The sample lists 65,000 to 95,000 distinct CDR3 sequences; approximately 5.4% were seen once. The receptors were sampled from a female donor in good health.

At least ten counts were recorded for this clonotype. This chain uses TRBV7-3 with TRBJ2-1; weak D call: TRBD2 (6 bases). V was shortened by 5 bases and J by 3 bases, with 8 bases between the two germline ends. The germline V gene encodes CDR1 SGHTA and CDR2 FQGTGA. The CDR3 covers 13 residues. CDR3 protein: CASSRSGYNEQFF. The CDR3 DNA sequence: TGTGCCAGCAGCCGTAGCGGCTACAATGAGCAGTTCTTC.

This clonotype has a count of ten or more. V usage is TRBV10-3 and J usage is TRBJ2-1; TRBD1 aligns across 7 bases. Trimming at V came to 11 bases and at J to 4 bases, leaving 5 bases not matched to a gene. Germline assignment: CDR1 ENHRY and CDR2 SYGVKD. This CDR3 contains 12 residues. CDR3 residues: CAPGTAYNEQFF. The CDR3 DNA reads TGTGCCCCCGGGACAGCTTACAATGAGCAGTTCTTC.

Many counts were recorded for this clonotype. The chain is built from TRBV9 and TRBJ2-1; 9 nucleotides align to TRBD2. Per germline, CDR1 SGDLS and CDR2 YYNGEE. The CDR3 covers 16 residues. V was clipped by 0 bases and J by 6 bases; unmatched bases: 7. CDR3 in amino acids: CASSVGDSGRSNEQFF. CDR3 DNA: TGTGCCAGCAGCGTAGGGGATAGCGGGAGATCCAATGAGCAGTTCTTC.

This clonotype came up many times. V is TRBV4-3 and J is TRBJ2-1, with 11 nucleotides matching TRBD2. In germline, CDR1 is LGHNA, CDR2 YSLEER. The CDR3 extends over 16 amino acids. The V and J ends lost 1 base and 5 bases, in that order; junction bases with no gene match: 4. The CDR3 is CASSQARGLADNEQFF. The CDR3 nucleotides read TGCGCCAGCAGCCAAGCGCGGGGACTAGCGGACAATGAGCAGTTCTTC.

The chain recombines TRBV4-1 with TRBJ2-5, with D uncertain. V was pared by 0 bases and J by 5 bases, with 7 bases between. This CDR3 contains 13 residues. Germline V lookup: CDR1 MGHRA, CDR2 YSYEKL. The CDR3, as DNA: TGCGCCAGCAGCCAAGATCTCGAGGAGACCCAGTACTTC. Amino acid sequence: CASSQDLEETQYF.

This clonotype was observed a few times. This sequence joins TRBV2 and TRBJ2-1, with 10 positions matching TRBD2. The CDR3 extends over 19 amino acids. Looked up from germline, CDR1 is SNHLY and CDR2 is FYNNEI. J gave up 5 bases and V 2 bases, and 15 bases lay outside the gene matches. The DNA for the CDR3 is TGTGCCAGCAGTGAAACTGGCACGCTTACGAGCGGGAGGGACAATGAGCAGTTCTTC. It specifies CASSETGTLTSGRDNEQFF. Full variable domain (outside the CDR3, taken from reference TRBV2 and TRBJ2-1): EPEVTQTPSHQVTQMGQEVILRCVPISNHLYFYWYRQILGQKVEFLVSFYNNEISEKSEIFDDQFSVERPDGSNFTLKIRSTKLEDSAMYFCASSETGTLTSGRDNEQFFGPGTRLTVL.

This chain joins TRBV20-1 and TRBJ2-3, with 8 bases fitting TRBD1. The junction had 7 bases not matched to a gene; V was cut back by 5 bases and J by 3 bases. Germline V CDR1 and CDR2: DFQATT, SNEGSKA (reference sequence). The CDR3 length is 14 residues. Here the CDR3 reads CSAFFTGGTDTQYF. The CDR3 DNA reads as TGCAGTGCTTTCTTTACAGGGGGGACAGATACGCAGTATTTT.

This clonotype was picked up many times. V is TRBV7-2 and J is TRBJ1-3, with D uncertain. V was shortened by 3 bases and J by 0 bases, with 15 bases between the two germline ends. The germline gives CDR1 SGHTA, CDR2 FQGNSA. The CDR3 sequence is 17 residues long. In DNA, the CDR3 is TGTGCCAGCAGCTTGAACATCCCCTGGGCCTCTGGAAACACCATATATTTT. This translates into CASSLNIPWASGNTIYF.

This clonotype was counted many times. The V and J genes are TRBV7-9 and TRBJ2-7; 8 bases agree with TRBD1. J gave up 7 bases and V 0 bases, and 8 bases lay outside the gene matches. The CDR3 totals 15 residues. Germline V CDR1 and CDR2: SEHNR, FQNEAQ (reference sequence). This CDR3 is CASSLAGQGAGEQYF. The CDR3 nucleotides read TGTGCCAGCAGCTTAGCTGGCCAGGGGGCAGGGGAGCAGTACTTC.

This chain joins TRBV6-1 and TRBJ1-2, with 7 bases fitting TRBD1. V gave up 3 bases and J gave up 4 bases; unmatched junction bases: 8. The CDR3 runs to 15 residues. The germline gives CDR1 MNHNS, CDR2 SASEGT. The CDR3 region is CASSDHRGESYGYTF. As DNA, the CDR3 is TGTGCCAGCAGTGACCACAGGGGAGAAAGCTATGGCTACACCTTC.

This clonotype was seen a few times. The chain joins TRBV7-6 to TRBJ2-5; D unclear. V was cut by 5 bases and J by 2 bases, with 12 bases left in between. The germline gives CDR1 SGHVS, CDR2 FNYEAQ. This CDR3 region has 14 residues. CDR3 nucleotide sequence: TGTGCCAGCAGCCCCCGACGACTTCAAGAGACCCAGTACTTC. Its protein is CASSPRRLQETQYF. Full variable domain (missing parts from reference TRBV7-6 and TRBJ2-5): GAGVSQSPRYKVTKRGQDVALRCDPISGHVSLYWYRQALGQGPEFLTYFNYEAQQDKSGLPNDRFSAERPEGSISTLTIQRTEQRDSAMYRCASSPRRLQETQYFGPGTRLLVL.

This clonotype was detected a few times. This chain connects TRBV5-4 to TRBJ2-5, with D possibly TRBD1 on 6 matching bases. The CDR3 totals 15 residues. Germline V CDR1 and CDR2: SGHNT, YYREEE (reference sequence). Trimming took off 0 bases at V and 0 bases at J, with 9 bases between the two ends. The CDR3 DNA reads TGTGCCAGCAGCTTGGGAACAGGGTACCAAGAGACCCAGTACTTC. Its translation is CASSLGTGYQETQYF.

The chain uses TRBV7-2 and TRBJ2-1, with D tentatively TRBD2 (7 bases). The V end lost 3 bases, the J end lost 4 bases, and 19 bases lay between the germline ends. The V gene's germline CDR1 is SGHTA and CDR2 FQGNSA. This CDR3 contains 17 residues. CDR3 loop: CASSFHAGRGGYNEQFF. The CDR3 DNA reads as TGTGCCAGCAGCTTCCATGCAGGGAGGGGGGGTTACAATGAGCAGTTCTTC. Together with reference TRBV7-2 and TRBJ2-1, the CDR3 gives the full variable domain: GAGVSQSPSNKVTEKGKDVELRCDPISGHTALYWYRQSLGQGLEFLIYFQGNSAPDKSGLPSDRFSAERTGGSVSTLTIQRTQQEDSAVYLCASSFHAGRGGYNEQFFGPGTRLTVL.

This clonotype has ten or more counts. The V call is TRBV20-1, the J call TRBJ1-2; unclear D gene. This CDR3 spans 14 amino acids. V was trimmed by 0 bases and J by 1 base, leaving 9 bases between them. Looked up from germline, CDR1 is DFQATT and CDR2 is SNEGSKA (reference sequence). This CDR3 is CSARDVRNNYGYTF. In DNA form, the CDR3 reads TGCAGTGCTAGAGATGTGCGGAATAACTATGGCTACACCTTC.

V and J are TRBV6-2 or TRBV6-3 and TRBJ2-3; possibly TRBD2 for D (5 bases). V lost 6 bases and J lost 7, with 17 bases in between. The CDR3 runs to 14 residues. Germline V gives CDR1 MNHEY, CDR2 SVGEGT. The CDR3 loop reads CASRASSTYNTQYF. The CDR3 bases are TGTGCCAGCAGAGCTAGCTCCACCTACAATACGCAGTATTTT.

This clonotype was counted many times. J is TRBJ2-3 and V is TRBV28; D unclear. The CDR3 runs 14 residues. Germline V CDR1 and CDR2: MDHEN, SYDVKM. V gave up 6 bases and J gave up 4 bases, with 14 bases separating them. CDR3 sequence: CASSLPDTSDTQYF. CDR3 DNA sequence: TGTGCCAGCAGCCTGCCCGACACTTCAGATACGCAGTATTTT.

CDR3 DNA: TGCGGAGAGAGTTCCGGGACTGAAGCTTTCTTT. It yields the protein CGESSGTEAFF. J is TRBJ1-1 and V is TRBV29-1; no definite D call. Per germline, CDR1 SQVTM and CDR2 ANQGSEA. The CDR3 extends over 11 amino acids.

This clonotype is medium-sized (0.01 to 0.1%) within its sample. The chain links TRBV5-4 to TRBJ2-5; possibly TRBD2 for D (6 bases). With 9 bases removed from V and 1 base from J, the gap between germline ends came to 16 bases. Germline values: CDR1 SGHNT, CDR2 YYREEE (reference sequence). The CDR3 loop spans 14 amino acids. CDR3 in DNA: TGTGCCACGGGGGACCGATACCCCCAAGAGACCCAGTACTTC. Protein sequence: CATGDRYPQETQYF.